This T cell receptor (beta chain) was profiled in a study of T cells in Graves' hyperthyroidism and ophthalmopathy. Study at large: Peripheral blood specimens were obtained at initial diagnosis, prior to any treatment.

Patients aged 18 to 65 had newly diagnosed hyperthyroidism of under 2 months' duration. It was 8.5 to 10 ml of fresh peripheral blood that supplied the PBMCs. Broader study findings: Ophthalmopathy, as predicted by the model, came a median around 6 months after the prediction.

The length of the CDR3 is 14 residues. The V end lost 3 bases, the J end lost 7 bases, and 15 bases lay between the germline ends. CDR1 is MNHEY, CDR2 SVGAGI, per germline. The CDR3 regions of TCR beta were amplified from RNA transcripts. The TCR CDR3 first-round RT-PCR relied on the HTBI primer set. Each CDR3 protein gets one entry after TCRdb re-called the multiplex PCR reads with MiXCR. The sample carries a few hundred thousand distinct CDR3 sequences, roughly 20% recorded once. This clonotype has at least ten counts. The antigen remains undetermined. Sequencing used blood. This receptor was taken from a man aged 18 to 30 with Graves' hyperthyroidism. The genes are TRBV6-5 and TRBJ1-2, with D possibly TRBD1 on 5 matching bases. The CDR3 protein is CASSYERGTFGYTF. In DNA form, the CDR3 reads TGTGCCAGCAGTTATGAGCGGGGGACGTTTGGCTACACCTTC.